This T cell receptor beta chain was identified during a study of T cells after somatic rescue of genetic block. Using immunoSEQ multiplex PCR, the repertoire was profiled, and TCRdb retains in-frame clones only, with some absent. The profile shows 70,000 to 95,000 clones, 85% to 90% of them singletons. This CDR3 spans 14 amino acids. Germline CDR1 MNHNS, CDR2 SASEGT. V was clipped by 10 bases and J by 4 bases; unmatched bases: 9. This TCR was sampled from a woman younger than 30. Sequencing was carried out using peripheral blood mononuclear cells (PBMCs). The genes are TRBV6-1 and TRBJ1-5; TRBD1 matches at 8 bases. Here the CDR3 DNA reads TGTGCCACTCAGAGGACAGGGTCGAATCAGCCCCAGCATTTT. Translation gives CATQRTGSNQPQHF.